This entry lists 8 T cell receptor beta chains sequenced from one sample in a study of T cell responses to AZD1222 COVID-19 vaccine (TCRdb year 2021). Reading the label with the study, this specimen's time point is: about 28 days (+/-7) after the second vaccine dose. Library method: the immunoSEQ multiplex PCR assay. In TCRdb, the immuneACCESS table is reduced to in-frame sequences with V and J assigned. These tables do not hold every clone; where another copy was compared, an unresolved V gene accounts for under half, and the others remain unexplained. The sample table contains nearly 200,000 clones; only one count was recorded for under 95% of them. Jointly, the top ten make up about 1% of the sample. The specimen was peripheral blood, collected 28 days after the second AZD1222 dose. The receptors shown here come from an adult who received the AZD1222 COVID-19 vaccine.

This clone appeared once. V is TRBV19 and J is TRBJ1-2; 7 bases agree with TRBD1. The V and J ends lost 6 bases and 0 bases, in that order; junction bases with no gene match: 7. The V gene's germline CDR1 is LNHDA and CDR2 SQIVND (reference sequence). This CDR3 has 15 residues. The CDR3 DNA reads as TGTGCCAGTAGGGAGACAGGGCCGTCTAACTATGGCTACACCTTC. Protein product: CASRETGPSNYGYTF.

The V gene is TRBV19, the J gene TRBJ1-3; the D is unclear. The CDR3 has 13 residues. Between the trimmed V and J ends, which lost 5 bases and 0 bases, there was a span of 5 bases. In germline, CDR1 is LNHDA, CDR2 SQIVND (reference sequence). The CDR3 spells CASSDVSGNTIYF. Here the CDR3 DNA reads TGTGCCAGTAGTGATGTCTCTGGAAACACCATATATTTT. The complete variable domain, with remaining parts taken from reference TRBV19 and TRBJ1-3, reads DGGITQSPKYLFRKEGQNVTLSCEQNLNHDAMYWYRQDPGQGLRLIYYSQIVNDFQKGDIAEGYSVSREKKESFPLTVTSAQKNPTAFYLCASSDVSGNTIYFGEGSWLTVV.

The chain uses TRBV27 and TRBJ2-2; D gene ambiguous. CDR3 length: 16 amino acids. Germline V gene data show CDR1 as MNHEY and CDR2 as SMNVEV (reference sequence). Trimming left V 2 bases short and J 1 base short, with 11 bases between. The CDR3 nucleotides are TGTGCCAGCAGTTTACTTGCGGTCAGGAACACCGGGGAGCTGTTTTTT. Translation: CASSLLAVRNTGELFF.

The gene calls are TRBV4-3 and TRBJ1-4; TRBD1 matches 7 bases. In germline, CDR1 is LGHNA, CDR2 YSLEER. The CDR3 is 16 residues long. With V trimmed by 4 bases and J by 3 bases, 8 bases remained unmatched. The CDR3 here is CASSRGQPYSNEKLFF. CDR3 in DNA: TGCGCCAGCAGCCGGGGACAGCCCTATTCTAATGAAAAACTGTTTTTT.

The rearrangement joins TRBV10-2 to TRBJ1-3, with D hard to call. Germline CDR1 is WSHSY and CDR2 is SAAADI. The CDR3 consists of 17 residues. V shed 3 bases and J shed 0 bases, with 15 bases lying between them. The CDR3 DNA reads TGCGCCAGCAGTGACACCTCCACGGTCCTCTCTGGAAACACCATATATTTT. Encoded protein: CASSDTSTVLSGNTIYF.

The chain uses TRBV18 and TRBJ1-2, with TRBD1 matching 8 bases. After removal of 6 bases from V and 4 bases from J, the junction contained 7 bases not matched to a gene. Germline V gene data show CDR1 as KGHSH and CDR2 as LQKENI. This CDR3 has 14 amino acids. DNA of the CDR3: TGTGCCAGCTCTCCCTGGACAGGGTCCTATGGCTACACCTTC. It specifies CASSPWTGSYGYTF.

This clone was found a few times. This chain uses TRBV10-2 with TRBJ2-3; TRBD2 aligns across 10 bases. With 6 bases clipped from V and 7 bases from J, the junction kept 7 bases outside the gene matches. The CDR3 runs 14 residues. Germline V gene data show CDR1 as WSHSY and CDR2 as SAAADI. CDR3 sequence reads: CASRVLAGQHTQYF. In nucleotides, the CDR3 is TGCGCCAGCAGGGTACTAGCGGGGCAGCATACGCAGTATTTT.

V gene TRBV9 combines with J gene TRBJ1-2; D possibly corresponds to TRBD1 (6 bases). Germline V gene data show CDR1 as SGDLS and CDR2 as YYNGEE. The CDR3 covers 16 residues. V shed 3 bases and J shed 0 bases, with 15 bases lying between them. The CDR3 here is CASSAARGKANYGYTF. For the CDR3, the DNA is TGTGCCAGCAGCGCAGCCAGGGGAAAAGCTAACTATGGCTACACCTTC.